The entry that follows covers one T cell receptor beta chain sequence. In the original workflow: It was from reference gene primer amplification that nucleated cell counts were estimated. The protocol was immunoSEQ multiplex PCR, while the TCRdb copy is restricted to in-frame clones and leaves out a portion. V and J calls and clone size are as listed in that table; D and trimming were resolved from the DNA. This sample yields 330,000 or so clones, of which approximately 89% are seen a single time; 5% to 6% belongs to the top ten. The age range of participants was about 18 to 89 years, with residence in about two dozen US areas. Trimming cost V 2 bases and J 5 bases, with 12 bases left between them. Germline-derived CDR1 and CDR2 are MNHNS and SASEGT. This CDR3 has 14 amino acids. The sample comes from a study of blood T cell repertoires in COVID-19. As for the study in general: Samples representing acute and convalescent COVID-19 were sourced from the United States, Italy and Spain. The analysed material was cDNA or gDNA that came from T cells, B-cell-depleted T cells, or PBMCs.

The V gene is TRBV6-1, the J gene TRBJ2-5; D may be TRBD2 (5 bases). The TCR comes from a man aged 25-45 years who had recovered from COVID-19. Sequencing was carried out using PBMCs or T cells enriched from blood (not recorded which). CDR3 in amino acids: CASSESRAAETQYF. In DNA form, the CDR3 reads TGTGCCAGCAGTGAATCTCGAGCGGCGGAGACCCAGTACTTC.